Following are 4 T cell receptor beta chains from one sample sequenced in a study of T cells in Graves' hyperthyroidism and ophthalmopathy. The source material, RNA transcripts, was used to amplify TCR beta CDR3 regions. Researchers ran a first-round RT-PCR on the TCR CDR3 using the HTBI primer set. TCRdb analysed the multiplex PCR reads with MiXCR anew, one entry per CDR3 protein. The sample yields approximately 200,000 distinct CDR3 sequences, approximately 16% seen once. Sequenced: blood. These receptor sequences come from a man in his forties with Graves' hyperthyroidism.

In this sample, this clonotype turned up many times. The chain uses TRBV11-2 and TRBJ2-1; tentatively, D is TRBD1 or TRBD2 (6 bases each). The CDR3 is made up of 15 amino acids. The V end lost 1 base, the J end lost 5 bases, and 12 bases lay between the germline ends. Per germline, CDR1 SGHAT and CDR2 FQNNGV. The CDR3 protein is CASSLGGAYDNEQFF. CDR3 coding DNA: TGTGCCAGCAGCTTAGGGGGGGCCTATGACAATGAGCAGTTCTTC.

The chain combines TRBV7-3 with TRBJ2-7; 10 positions match TRBD2. The CDR3 runs to 18 residues. CDR1 is SGHTA, CDR2 FQGTGA, per germline. V lost 3 bases and J lost 7; bases outside the gene matches: 18. Here the CDR3 reads CASSFSSSGRVGGREQYF. The DNA for the CDR3 is TGTGCCAGCAGCTTTTCGTCTAGCGGGAGAGTGGGCGGGAGGGAGCAGTACTTC. Drawing the rest from reference TRBV7-3 and TRBJ2-7, the complete variable domain is GAGVSQTPSNKVTEKGKYVELRCDPISGHTALYWYRQSLGQGPEFLIYFQGTGAADDSGLPNDRFFAVRPEGSVSTLKIQRTERGDSAVYLCASSFSSSGRVGGREQYFGPGTRLTVT.

This clonotype has only a few counts. V usage is TRBV27 and J usage is TRBJ2-5; 11 positions match TRBD2. CDR3 length: 17 residues. V shed 5 bases, J shed 4 bases, and the junction held 12 bases outside the gene matches. Germline V lookup: CDR1 MNHEY, CDR2 SMNVEV (reference sequence). CDR3 region: CASSSYSGGAALETQYF. The DNA of the CDR3 is TGTGCCAGCAGTAGCTATAGCGGGGGGGCGGCATTAGAGACCCAGTACTTC.

This clonotype showed up many times. The gene calls are TRBV3-1 and TRBJ2-7; D may be TRBD1 (6 bases). Germline V gene data show CDR1 as LGHDT and CDR2 as YNNKEL (reference sequence). CDR3 length equals 14 residues. V lost 4 bases to trimming and J lost 3 bases, with 13 bases between them. The CDR3 sequence: CASSLNQGYYEQYF. The CDR3 nucleotides read TGTGCCAGCAGCCTTAATCAGGGGTACTACGAGCAGTACTTC.